The present T cell receptor beta chain was sequenced within a study of T-cell memory formation after mild COVID-19. Study-wide background: TCR clusters showed largely donor specificity.

Note on this clonotype: Its matching antigen is unknown.

Trimming took off 6 bases at V and 7 bases at J, with 24 bases between the two ends. CDR1 is MNHEY, CDR2 SVGAGI, per germline. The CDR3 is 17 residues long. Broader study findings: The study found contracting CD4+ clones mainly in CM and EM and contracting CD8+ clones in EMRA.

Barcoded TCR alpha and TCR beta cDNA libraries with UMIs came from 5'RACE using constant-segment primers. TCRdb used MiXCR to reprocess the 5' RACE reads, holding one entry per CDR3 protein. The sample carries 550,000 to 700,000 distinct CDR3 sequences, around 16% recorded once. This sequence originates from an adult woman who had mild COVID-19 (a few samples of this study predate the infection). Cell type and time point are not known. Source material: PBMCs or a T cell subset sorted from them (not recorded which). V is TRBV6-5 and J is TRBJ1-4; no clear D gene. CDR3 DNA: TGTGCCAGCAGCCCTCCCCCTACAGCAAGCTGGGGTGAAAAACTGTTTTTT. Its translation is CASSPPPTASWGEKLFF.